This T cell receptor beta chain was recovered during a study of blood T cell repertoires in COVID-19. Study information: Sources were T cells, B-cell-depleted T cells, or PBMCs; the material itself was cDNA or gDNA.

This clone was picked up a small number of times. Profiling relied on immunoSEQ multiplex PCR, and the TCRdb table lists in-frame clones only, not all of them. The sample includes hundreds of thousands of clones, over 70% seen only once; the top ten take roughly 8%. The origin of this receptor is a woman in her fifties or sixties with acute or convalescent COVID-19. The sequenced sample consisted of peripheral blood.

The CDR3: CASSSGTGNQPQHF. The CDR3 DNA follows: TGTGCCAGCAGTTCCGGGACAGGGAATCAGCCCCAGCATTTT. The V gene is TRBV28, the J gene TRBJ1-5; TRBD1 matches at 9 bases. The CDR3 sequence is 14 residues long. CDR1 is MDHEN and CDR2 is SYDVKM in the germline V gene. The J segment lost 4 bases and the V segment lost 4 bases, leaving 2 bases of the junction unmatched.